Listed below are T cell receptor beta chains from one sample, sequenced in a study of cytomegalovirus exposure and HLA in healthy donors. Generated by immunoSEQ multiplex PCR, the TCRdb table keeps only in-frame clones and is missing some. The table includes roughly 100,000 clones, roughly 80% detected once. Material for sequencing was PBMCs. The receptors stem from a man in his fifties or sixties in good health and CMV-seronegative. Each CDR3 is given with its conserved first and last residue. The D gene is left open where the match is weak. Only part of the rows carry a size: once, few, many, or a class if the clone is expanded.

j_gene,v_gene,abundance,d_gene,CDR3aa,CDR3nt
TRBJ1-1,TRBV28,NA,NA,CASSQNAQTEAFF,TGTGCCAGCAGTCAGAATGCCCAGACTGAAGCTTTCTTT
TRBJ2-1,TRBV6-1,NA,TRBD2,CASTYGRGDNEQFF,TGTGCCAGCACCTACGGGAGGGGGGACAATGAGCAGTTCTTC
TRBJ1-5,TRBV6-5,NA,NA,CASSKGAMGYPQHF,TGTGCCAGCAGTAAGGGAGCAATGGGGTACCCCCAGCATTTT
TRBJ1-5,TRBV20-1,NA,NA,CSASPVRAQHF,TGCAGTGCTAGCCCGGTCCGGGCCCAGCATTTT
TRBJ1-5,TRBV9,NA,TRBD1,CASSVGTGVGQPQHF,TGTGCCAGCAGCGTAGGGACAGGGGTTGGACAGCCCCAGCATTTT
TRBJ2-5,TRBV10-2,NA,NA,CASSEVQGGGTQYF,TGCGCCAGCAGTGAGGTCCAGGGAGGCGGGACCCAGTACTTC
TRBJ1-2,TRBV5-6,NA,NA,CASTPRDSPWRGYTF,TGTGCCAGCACCCCGAGGGACTCCCCTTGGCGGGGCTACACCTTC
TRBJ2-7,TRBV10-3,NA,NA,CAISETVSSYEQYF,TGTGCCATCTCTGAGACTGTGAGCTCCTACGAGCAGTACTTC
TRBJ2-1,TRBV5-1,NA,NA,CASSLAGNNEQFF,TGCGCCAGCAGCCTCGCGGGGAACAATGAGCAGTTCTTC
TRBJ1-1,TRBV29-1,NA,NA,CSVGRGGNTEAFF,TGCAGCGTTGGCCGGGGGGGGAACACTGAAGCTTTCTTT
TRBJ1-1,TRBV6-5,few,NA,CASSYSPRSPNTEAFF,TGTGCCAGCAGTTACTCGCCGCGGTCCCCGAACACTGAAGCTTTCTTT
TRBJ2-2,TRBV5-1,NA,NA,CASSFTANTGELFF,TGCGCCAGCAGCTTCACAGCGAACACCGGGGAGCTGTTTTTT
TRBJ2-7,TRBV11-3,NA,NA,CASSGGSYEQYF,TGTGCCAGCAGTGGGGGGAGCTACGAGCAGTACTTC
TRBJ1-5,TRBV5-6,NA,TRBD1,CASSSGQAYQPQHF,TGTGCCAGCAGCTCTGGACAGGCTTATCAGCCCCAGCATTTT
TRBJ2-2,TRBV7-2,NA,NA,CASSLRRVTGELFF,TGTGCCAGCAGCTTACGACGGGTCACCGGGGAGCTGTTTTTT
TRBJ1-1,TRBV7-2,NA,NA,CASRSGSDGTEAFF,TGTGCCAGCCGATCGGGGTCTGACGGCACTGAAGCTTTCTTT
TRBJ2-3,TRBV11-2,NA,NA,CASSWQGAGDTQYF,TGTGCCAGCAGCTGGCAAGGGGCCGGAGATACGCAGTATTTT
TRBJ2-3,TRBV11-2,NA,TRBD2,CASSQEASGGAETDTQYF,TGTGCCAGCAGTCAGGAGGCTAGCGGGGGGGCCGAAACAGATACGCAGTATTTT
TRBJ2-6,TRBV6-5,NA,NA,CASSYHSSGANVLTF,TGTGCCAGCAGTTATCACAGCTCTGGGGCCAACGTCCTGACTTTC
TRBJ1-1,TRBV6-1,NA,NA,CASSFGRNTEAFF,TGTGCCAGCAGTTTTGGGAGGAACACTGAAGCTTTCTTT
TRBJ2-3,TRBV5-6,NA,TRBD2,CASSEFWDYRTDTQYF,TGTGCCAGCAGCGAGTTTTGGGACTACCGCACAGATACGCAGTATTTT
TRBJ1-4,TRBV29-1,NA,TRBD1,CSVGDRATNEKLFF,TGCAGCGTTGGGGACAGGGCGACTAATGAAAAACTGTTTTTT
TRBJ2-1,TRBV7-8,NA,NA,CASSFSGLLSSYNEQFF,TGTGCCAGCAGCTTTTCCGGGTTATTGAGCTCCTACAATGAGCAGTTCTTC
TRBJ2-5,TRBV15,few,NA,CATSRDRGYETQYF,TGTGCCACCAGCAGAGACAGGGGATACGAGACCCAGTACTTC
TRBJ2-1,TRBV30,NA,NA,CAWSVSMSSYNEQFF,TGTGCCTGGAGTGTATCCATGAGCTCCTACAATGAGCAGTTCTTC
TRBJ2-2,TRBV6-1,NA,NA,CASRDPRGGTGELFF,TGTGCCAGCAGGGACCCTAGAGGGGGCACCGGGGAGCTGTTTTTT
TRBJ1-1,TRBV5-6,NA,NA,CASSLVGALGDDTEAFF,TGTGCCAGCAGCTTAGTAGGTGCATTAGGAGATGACACTGAAGCTTTCTTT
TRBJ1-6,TRBV5-8,NA,NA,CASSAVGGSSYNSPLHF,TGTGCCAGCAGCGCGGTAGGGGGTTCCTCCTATAATTCACCCCTCCACTTT
TRBJ2-2,TRBV11-3,NA,NA,CASSSRPAGELFF,TGTGCCAGCAGCTCCAGGCCGGCCGGGGAGCTGTTTTTT
TRBJ2-1,TRBV4-1,few,TRBD2,CASSQDPSGGANEQFF,TGTGCCAGCAGCCAAGATCCTAGCGGGGGGGCCAATGAGCAGTTCTTC
TRBJ1-2,TRBV30,NA,NA,CAWSVAGGYTF,TGTGCCTGGAGTGTAGCGGGAGGCTACACCTTC
TRBJ1-6,TRBV27,NA,TRBD1,CASSSPGQANSPLHF,TGTGCCAGCAGTTCCCCGGGACAGGCTAATTCACCCCTCCACTTT
TRBJ2-1,TRBV7-9,once,TRBD2,CSSSLPGLPQFF,TGTTCCAGCAGCTTACCGGGACTACCTCAGTTCTTC
TRBJ2-2,TRBV14,NA,TRBD2,CASSPSSRAAGGRTGELFF,TGTGCCAGCAGCCCTTCAAGTAGGGCGGCGGGGGGCCGTACCGGGGAGCTGTTTTTT
TRBJ1-5,TRBV18,NA,NA,CASSPEGDQPQHF,TGTGCCAGCTCACCGGAAGGGGATCAGCCCCAGCATTTT
TRBJ1-1,TRBV9,NA,TRBD1,CASSVAGDSPLAFF,TGTGCCAGCAGCGTAGCGGGGGACAGTCCCCTAGCTTTCTTT
TRBJ1-6,TRBV11-1,NA,TRBD1,CASSLKSNRGLTRSPLHF,TGTGCCAGCAGCTTAAAGAGTAACAGGGGCCTCACGCGATCACCCCTCCACTTT
TRBJ1-2,TRBV6-5,NA,NA,CASSPSAGGGYTF,TGTGCCAGCAGTCCTTCAGCAGGTGGTGGCTACACCTTC
TRBJ2-4,TRBV4-1,NA,TRBD2,CASSQGWLAGHQYF,TGCGCCAGCAGCCAAGGATGGCTAGCGGGCCATCAGTACTTC
TRBJ2-7,TRBV7-2,NA,TRBD1,CASSVDRVSYEQYF,TGTGCCAGCAGCGTGGACAGGGTCTCCTACGAGCAGTACTTC
TRBJ2-7,TRBV4-1,NA,TRBD1,CASSQGQGPTYEQYF,TGCGCCAGCAGCCAAGGACAGGGGCCGACCTACGAGCAGTACTTC
TRBJ2-1,TRBV7-8,NA,NA,CASSLRWSSYNEQFF,TGTGCCAGCAGCTTAAGGTGGAGCTCCTACAATGAGCAGTTCTTC
TRBJ2-6,TRBV4-3,NA,TRBD1,CASSPRTGSPSGANVLTF,TGCGCCAGCAGCCCCCGGACAGGGTCCCCCTCTGGGGCCAACGTCCTGACTTTC
TRBJ1-1,TRBV18,NA,NA,CASSPQGLGNTEAFF,TGTGCCAGCTCACCACAGGGGTTGGGGAACACTGAAGCTTTCTTT
TRBJ1-2,TRBV15,NA,TRBD1,CATSRTLQGTGGYTF,TGTGCCACCAGCAGAACTTTACAGGGGACGGGCGGCTACACCTTC
TRBJ1-4,TRBV6-5,NA,TRBD1,CASSAPGTGGEKLFF,TGTGCCAGCAGTGCTCCCGGGACAGGGGGCGAAAAACTGTTTTTT
TRBJ1-4,TRBV6-6,NA,NA,CASTLRGNEKLFF,TGTGCCAGCACCCTACGGGGGAATGAAAAACTGTTTTTT